This is a list of T cell receptor beta chains from one sample in a study of blood T cell repertoires in COVID-19. The data were produced by immunoSEQ multiplex PCR, yet TCRdb's version contains in-frame clones alone and is incomplete. The table has about 180,000 clones, 85% to 90% seen once. Source material: peripheral blood. The receptors come from an older person with COVID-19, enrolled during active disease. The CDR3 runs from the conserved cysteine through the conserved F or W. A D gene is named only where the DNA matches it firmly. Clone size is stated in some rows and not others, as once, few, many or a class when expanded.

len: 14; v_gene: TRBV28; d_gene: .; abundance: .; j_gene: TRBJ1-6; CDR3nt: TGTGCCAGCAGGGCAGGGAATTATAATTCACCCCTCCACTTT; CDR3aa: CASRAGNYNSPLHF
len: 16; v_gene: TRBV5-4; d_gene: .; abundance: .; j_gene: TRBJ2-2; CDR3nt: TGTGCCAGCAGCGAATACAGGTCCCCGAACACCGGGGAGCTGTTTTTT; CDR3aa: CASSEYRSPNTGELFF
len: 16; v_gene: TRBV5-1; d_gene: TRBD2; abundance: .; j_gene: TRBJ2-2; CDR3nt: TGCGCCAGCAGCTCAGGACTAGCGGGAACCACCGGGGAGCTGTTTTTT; CDR3aa: CASSSGLAGTTGELFF
len: 16; v_gene: TRBV4-3; d_gene: TRBD2; abundance: .; j_gene: TRBJ2-3; CDR3nt: TGCGCCAGCAGCCAAGAAGGGATAGCGGGGGTCGATACGCAGTATTTT; CDR3aa: CASSQEGIAGVDTQYF
len: 15; v_gene: TRBV5-6; d_gene: .; abundance: .; j_gene: TRBJ2-2; CDR3nt: TGTGCCAGCAGCTTGGGATACAGTATGGTCGGGGAGCTGTTTTTT; CDR3aa: CASSLGYSMVGELFF
len: 14; v_gene: TRBV2; d_gene: .; abundance: .; j_gene: TRBJ2-2; CDR3nt: TGTGCCAGCTGTATTTTCTCCAACACCGGGGAGCTGTTTTTT; CDR3aa: CASCIFSNTGELFF
len: 13; v_gene: TRBV11-3; d_gene: TRBD1; abundance: .; j_gene: TRBJ2-7; CDR3nt: TGTGCCAGCAGCGAGGGGGCAATCCACGAGCAGTACTTC; CDR3aa: CASSEGAIHEQYF
len: 16; v_gene: TRBV5-1; d_gene: .; abundance: once; j_gene: TRBJ1-1; CDR3nt: TGCGCCAGCAGCTCCCGGGACACCCAAATGAACACTGAAGCTTTCTTT; CDR3aa: CASSSRDTQMNTEAFF
len: 17; v_gene: TRBV7-2; d_gene: TRBD1; abundance: .; j_gene: TRBJ1-5; CDR3nt: TGTGCCAGCAGCCTTAGCGCAGGGACAGGGGGCAATCAGCCCCAGCATTTT; CDR3aa: CASSLSAGTGGNQPQHF
len: 15; v_gene: TRBV7-9; d_gene: .; abundance: few; j_gene: TRBJ2-7; CDR3nt: TGTGCCAGCAGCTTAGCGGGGCTTGGCTCCTACGAGCAGTACTTC; CDR3aa: CASSLAGLGSYEQYF
len: 12; v_gene: TRBV19; d_gene: .; abundance: .; j_gene: TRBJ1-1; CDR3nt: TGTGCCAGTAGTTTCCAGGGCGGAATGGCTTTCTTT; CDR3aa: CASSFQGGMAFF
len: 15; v_gene: TRBV5-4; d_gene: .; abundance: .; j_gene: TRBJ2-7; CDR3nt: TGTGCCAGCAGCTTGCGGGGGGCCGGGGCCTACGAGCAGTACTTC; CDR3aa: CASSLRGAGAYEQYF
len: 18; v_gene: TRBV27; d_gene: TRBD2; abundance: .; j_gene: TRBJ2-3; CDR3nt: TGTGCCAGCAGTTTAGGACTAGCGGGGGGGCCGATCACAGATACGCAGTATTTT; CDR3aa: CASSLGLAGGPITDTQYF
len: 15; v_gene: TRBV27; d_gene: TRBD1; abundance: .; j_gene: TRBJ1-1; CDR3nt: TGTGCCAGCAGAGACAGGGTTGGGATGAACACTGAAGCTTTCTTT; CDR3aa: CASRDRVGMNTEAFF
len: 16; v_gene: TRBV9; d_gene: .; abundance: .; j_gene: TRBJ2-6; CDR3nt: TGTGCCAGCAGCGCTTTAGTTTTTTCTGGGGCCAACGTCCTGACTTTC; CDR3aa: CASSALVFSGANVLTF
len: 11; v_gene: TRBV2; d_gene: .; abundance: few; j_gene: TRBJ2-7; CDR3nt: TGTGCCAGCAGTATAACTAGAGAGCAGTACTTC; CDR3aa: CASSITREQYF
len: 14; v_gene: TRBV6-1; d_gene: TRBD1; abundance: .; j_gene: TRBJ1-1; CDR3nt: TGTGCCAGCAGTGAGGGACAGGGGCTCACTGAAGCTTTCTTT; CDR3aa: CASSEGQGLTEAFF
len: 16; v_gene: TRBV5-1; d_gene: TRBD2; abundance: .; j_gene: TRBJ2-2; CDR3nt: TGCGCCAGCAGCTTGGTTCCAGCGGGGGACTCCGGGGAGCTGTTTTTT; CDR3aa: CASSLVPAGDSGELFF
len: 16; v_gene: TRBV10-3; d_gene: .; abundance: .; j_gene: TRBJ1-1; CDR3nt: TGTGCCATCAGTGAGTCCGGCGCCAGGGGTTCGCATGAAGCTTTCTTT; CDR3aa: CAISESGARGSHEAFF
len: 13; v_gene: TRBV19; d_gene: .; abundance: .; j_gene: TRBJ1-6; CDR3nt: TGTGCCAGTAGTAGCCGGGAGAATTCACCCCTCCACTTT; CDR3aa: CASSSRENSPLHF
len: 16; v_gene: TRBV12-5; d_gene: .; abundance: .; j_gene: TRBJ1-4; CDR3nt: TGTGCTAGTGGTTTGCCCCCTTACAGTCTGGATGAAAAACTGTTTTTT; CDR3aa: CASGLPPYSLDEKLFF
len: 12; v_gene: TRBV28; d_gene: TRBD2; abundance: .; j_gene: TRBJ2-7; CDR3nt: TGTGCCGGATCTAGCGGGAGGGGCGAGCAGTACTTC; CDR3aa: CAGSSGRGEQYF
len: 14; v_gene: TRBV5-4; d_gene: TRBD1; abundance: .; j_gene: TRBJ1-2; CDR3nt: TGTGCCAGCAGCTTGACAGGGGGCCGCTATGGCTACACCTTC; CDR3aa: CASSLTGGRYGYTF
len: 14; v_gene: TRBV19; d_gene: .; abundance: .; j_gene: TRBJ1-1; CDR3nt: TGTGCCAGTATAGTAAGCACTGTGAACACTGAAGCTTTCTTT; CDR3aa: CASIVSTVNTEAFF
len: 16; v_gene: TRBV4-2; d_gene: .; abundance: .; j_gene: TRBJ1-1; CDR3nt: TGTGCCAGCAGCCAAACGGGACTCGAGGGCGCAACTGAAGCTTTCTTT; CDR3aa: CASSQTGLEGATEAFF
len: 13; v_gene: TRBV7-9; d_gene: .; abundance: .; j_gene: TRBJ1-6; CDR3nt: TGTGCCAGCAGCGGTGGAGGACATTCACCCCTCCACTTT; CDR3aa: CASSGGGHSPLHF
len: 14; v_gene: TRBV6-1; d_gene: TRBD1; abundance: .; j_gene: TRBJ1-2; CDR3nt: TGTGCCAGCAGTGAGAGACAGGGCCCTTATGGCTACACCTTC; CDR3aa: CASSERQGPYGYTF
len: 14; v_gene: TRBV5-5; d_gene: .; abundance: .; j_gene: TRBJ1-2; CDR3nt: TGTGCCAGCAGCTTGGCCGGGTCCCTCTATGGCTACACCTTC; CDR3aa: CASSLAGSLYGYTF
len: 13; v_gene: TRBV10-3; d_gene: TRBD1; abundance: .; j_gene: TRBJ1-4; CDR3nt: TGTGCCATCAGTCGACAGGGTAACGAAAAACTGTTTTTT; CDR3aa: CAISRQGNEKLFF
len: 16; v_gene: TRBV4-1; d_gene: .; abundance: .; j_gene: TRBJ2-3; CDR3nt: TGCGCCAGCAGCCACGAGAGGGGGGGGAACAGGGATACGCAGTATTTT; CDR3aa: CASSHERGGNRDTQYF
len: 12; v_gene: TRBV28; d_gene: .; abundance: .; j_gene: TRBJ1-2; CDR3nt: TGTGCCAGCAGTGCAAGGAGTGGTGGCTACACCTTC; CDR3aa: CASSARSGGYTF
len: 16; v_gene: TRBV5-1; d_gene: TRBD2; abundance: .; j_gene: TRBJ2-3; CDR3nt: TGCGCCAGCAGAACCGGGACTAGCGGGAGTCGAGATACGCAGTATTTT; CDR3aa: CASRTGTSGSRDTQYF
len: 12; v_gene: TRBV2; d_gene: .; abundance: .; j_gene: TRBJ2-7; CDR3nt: TGTGCCAGCGCGGCCAGCTCCTACGAGCAGTACTTC; CDR3aa: CASAASSYEQYF
len: 13; v_gene: TRBV7-3; d_gene: .; abundance: .; j_gene: TRBJ2-2; CDR3nt: TGTGCCAGCAGCTTACTGTTAACCGGGGAGCTGTTTTTT; CDR3aa: CASSLLLTGELFF
len: 16; v_gene: TRBV5-1; d_gene: TRBD1; abundance: once; j_gene: TRBJ1-6; CDR3nt: TGCGCCAGCAGCTTGCGGGACAGGGGAGATTATTCACCCCTCCACTTT; CDR3aa: CASSLRDRGDYSPLHF
len: 12; v_gene: TRBV2; d_gene: TRBD1; abundance: .; j_gene: TRBJ1-2; CDR3nt: TGTGCCAGCAGTGTCGACAGGGCCGGCTACACCTTC; CDR3aa: CASSVDRAGYTF
len: 14; v_gene: TRBV28; d_gene: TRBD1; abundance: .; j_gene: TRBJ2-7; CDR3nt: TGTGCCAGCAGTCCTCCGGGACAGACCCTGGAGCAGTACTTC; CDR3aa: CASSPPGQTLEQYF
len: 16; v_gene: TRBV25-1; d_gene: TRBD2; abundance: .; j_gene: TRBJ2-2; CDR3nt: TGTGCCAGCAGTGAATACGGGACTAGCAACACCGGGGAGCTGTTTTTT; CDR3aa: CASSEYGTSNTGELFF
len: 17; v_gene: TRBV9; d_gene: TRBD1; abundance: .; j_gene: TRBJ1-6; CDR3nt: TGTGCCAGCAGCGTAGGTCACAGGGGAGATAAGGATTCACCCCTCCACTTT; CDR3aa: CASSVGHRGDKDSPLHF
len: 15; v_gene: TRBV7-2; d_gene: TRBD1; abundance: .; j_gene: TRBJ1-4; CDR3nt: TGTGCCAGCAGCTTAGTTGCCAGGGGGAGAGAAAAACTGTTTTTT; CDR3aa: CASSLVARGREKLFF
len: 13; v_gene: TRBV6-5; d_gene: .; abundance: few; j_gene: TRBJ1-6; CDR3nt: TGTGCCAGCAGTTACTCTGCGGGGACACCCCTCCACTTT; CDR3aa: CASSYSAGTPLHF